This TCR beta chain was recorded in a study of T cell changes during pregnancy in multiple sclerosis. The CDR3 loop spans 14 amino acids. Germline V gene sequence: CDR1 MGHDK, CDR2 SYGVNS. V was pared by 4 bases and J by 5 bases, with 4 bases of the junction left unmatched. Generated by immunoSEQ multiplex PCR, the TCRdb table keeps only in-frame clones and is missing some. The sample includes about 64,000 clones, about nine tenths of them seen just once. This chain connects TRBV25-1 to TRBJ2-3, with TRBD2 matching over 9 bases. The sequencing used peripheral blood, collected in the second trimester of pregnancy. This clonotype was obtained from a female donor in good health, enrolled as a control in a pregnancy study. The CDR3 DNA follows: TGTGCCAGCAGTGTAGGCGGGGGGGTAGATACGCAGTATTTT. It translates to CASSVGGGVDTQYF.